The present entry profiles one T cell receptor beta chain with its context. Its target is unknown. This sample was included in a study of T-cell memory formation after mild COVID-19. Study background: Largely donor-specific sequence clusters came from a couple of donors. Regarding the study as a whole: Among clones contracting day 15 to 85, CD4/CD8 was balanced, whereas later expanders leaned CD4+.

TCRdb reprocessed the 5' RACE reads with MiXCR, giving one entry per CDR3 protein. The sample has 100,000 to 120,000 distinct CDR3 sequences; around a fifth are singletons. The germline V gene encodes CDR1 MNHEY and CDR2 SVGAGI. CDR3 size: 14 residues. V shed 6 bases and J shed 7 bases, with 16 bases lying between them. The chain has TRBV6-5 and TRBJ1-5; D possibly corresponds to TRBD1 (6 bases). Source material: PBMCs or a T cell subset sorted from them (not recorded which). This clonotype was sampled from a man aged 18-30 years who had mild COVID-19 (a few samples of this study predate the infection). Cell type and time point are not known. In DNA form, the CDR3 reads TGTGCCAGCAGACCTAACAGGGCAGGGCAGCCCCAGCATTTT. This sequence encodes CASRPNRAGQPQHF.